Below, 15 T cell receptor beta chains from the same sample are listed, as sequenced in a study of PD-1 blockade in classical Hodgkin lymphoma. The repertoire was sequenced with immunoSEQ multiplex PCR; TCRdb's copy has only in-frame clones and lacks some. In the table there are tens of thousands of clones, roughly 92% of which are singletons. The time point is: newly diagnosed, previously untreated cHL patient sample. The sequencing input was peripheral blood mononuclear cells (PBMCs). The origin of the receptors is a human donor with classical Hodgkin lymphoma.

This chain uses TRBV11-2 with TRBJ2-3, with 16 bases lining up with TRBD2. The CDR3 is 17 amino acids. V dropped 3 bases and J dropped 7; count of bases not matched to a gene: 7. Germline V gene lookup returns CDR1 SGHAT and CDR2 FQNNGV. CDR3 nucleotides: TGTGCCAGCAGCTTGGGGACTAGCGGGGGGGCCAGGAATACGCAGTATTTT. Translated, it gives CASSLGTSGGARNTQYF. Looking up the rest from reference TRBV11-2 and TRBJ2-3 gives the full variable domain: EAGVAQSPRYKIIEKRQSVAFWCNPISGHATLYWYQQILGQGPKLLIQFQNNGVVDDSQLPKDRFSAERLKGVDSTLKIQPAKLEDSAVYLCASSLGTSGGARNTQYFGPGTRLTVL.

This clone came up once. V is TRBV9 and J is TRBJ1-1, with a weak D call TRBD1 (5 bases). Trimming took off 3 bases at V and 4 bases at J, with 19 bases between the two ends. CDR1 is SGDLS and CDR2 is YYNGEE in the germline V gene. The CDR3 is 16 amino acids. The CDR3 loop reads CASSGGLSLSGTEAFF. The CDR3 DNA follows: TGTGCCAGCAGCGGGGGGTTATCACTATCGGGCACTGAAGCTTTCTTT.

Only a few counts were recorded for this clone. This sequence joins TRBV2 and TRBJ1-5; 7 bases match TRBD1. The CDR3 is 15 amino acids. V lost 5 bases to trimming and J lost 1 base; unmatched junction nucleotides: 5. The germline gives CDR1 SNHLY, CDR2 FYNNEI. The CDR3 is CASSLEGGSNQPQHF. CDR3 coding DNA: TGTGCCAGCAGTCTCGAAGGGGGCAGCAATCAGCCCCAGCATTTT.

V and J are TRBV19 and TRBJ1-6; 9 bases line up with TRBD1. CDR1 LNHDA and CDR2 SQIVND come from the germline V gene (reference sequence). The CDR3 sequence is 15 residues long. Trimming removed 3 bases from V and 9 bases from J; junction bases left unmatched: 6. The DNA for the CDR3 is TGTGCCAGTAGTATTGACAGGGGGTATGGTTCACCCCTCCACTTT. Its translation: CASSIDRGYGSPLHF. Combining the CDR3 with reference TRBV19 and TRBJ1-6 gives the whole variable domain DGGITQSPKYLFRKEGQNVTLSCEQNLNHDAMYWYRQDPGQGLRLIYYSQIVNDFQKGDIAEGYSVSREKKESFPLTVTSAQKNPTAFYLCASSIDRGYGSPLHFGNGTRLTVT.

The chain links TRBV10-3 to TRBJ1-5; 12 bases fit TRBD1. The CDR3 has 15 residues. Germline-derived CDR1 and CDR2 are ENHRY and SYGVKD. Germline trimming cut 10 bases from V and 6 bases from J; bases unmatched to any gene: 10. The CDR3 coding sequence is TGTGCCACCCGACCGGGACAGGGGGCATTTCAGCCCCAGCATTTT. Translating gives CATRPGQGAFQPQHF.

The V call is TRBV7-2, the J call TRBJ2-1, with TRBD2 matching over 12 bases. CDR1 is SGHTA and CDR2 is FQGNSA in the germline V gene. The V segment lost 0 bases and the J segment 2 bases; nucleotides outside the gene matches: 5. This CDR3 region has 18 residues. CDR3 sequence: CASSLAFGLAGTYNEQFF. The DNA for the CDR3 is TGTGCCAGCAGCTTAGCATTCGGACTAGCGGGGACCTACAATGAGCAGTTCTTC. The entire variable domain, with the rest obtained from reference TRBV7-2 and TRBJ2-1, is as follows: GAGVSQSPSNKVTEKGKDVELRCDPISGHTALYWYRQSLGQGLEFLIYFQGNSAPDKSGLPSDRFSAERTGGSVSTLTIQRTQQEDSAVYLCASSLAFGLAGTYNEQFFGPGTRLTVL.

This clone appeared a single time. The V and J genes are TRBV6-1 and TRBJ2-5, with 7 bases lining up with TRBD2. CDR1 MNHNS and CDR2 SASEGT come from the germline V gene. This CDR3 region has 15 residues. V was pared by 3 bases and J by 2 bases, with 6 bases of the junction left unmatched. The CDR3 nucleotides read TGTGCCAGCAGTGAGGTGGGCGGGGGTCAAGAGACCCAGTACTTC. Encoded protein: CASSEVGGGQETQYF.

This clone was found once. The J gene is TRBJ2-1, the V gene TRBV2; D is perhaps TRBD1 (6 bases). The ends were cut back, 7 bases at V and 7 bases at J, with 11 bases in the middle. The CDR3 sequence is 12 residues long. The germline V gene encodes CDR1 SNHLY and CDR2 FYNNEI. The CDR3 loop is CASKAGENEQFF. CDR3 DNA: TGTGCCAGCAAGGCAGGGGAGAATGAGCAGTTCTTC.

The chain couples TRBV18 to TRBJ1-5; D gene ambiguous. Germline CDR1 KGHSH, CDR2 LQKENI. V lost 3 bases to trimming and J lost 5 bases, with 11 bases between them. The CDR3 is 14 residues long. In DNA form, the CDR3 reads TGTGCCAGCTCACCCTCGGGGTTCCATCAGCCCCAGCATTTT. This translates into CASSPSGFHQPQHF.

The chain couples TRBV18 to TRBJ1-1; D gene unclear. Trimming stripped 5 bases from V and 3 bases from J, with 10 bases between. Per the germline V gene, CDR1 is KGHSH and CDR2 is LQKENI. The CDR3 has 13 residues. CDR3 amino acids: CASSALDDTEAFF. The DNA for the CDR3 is TGTGCCAGCTCAGCACTAGATGACACTGAAGCTTTCTTT.

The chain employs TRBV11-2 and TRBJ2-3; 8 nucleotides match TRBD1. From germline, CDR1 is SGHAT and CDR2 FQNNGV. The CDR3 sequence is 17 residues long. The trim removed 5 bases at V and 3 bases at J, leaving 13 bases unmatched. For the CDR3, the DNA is TGTGCCAGCAGCCCGACCCAGGGGGCGCGAAGGACAGATACGCAGTATTTT. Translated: CASSPTQGARRTDTQYF. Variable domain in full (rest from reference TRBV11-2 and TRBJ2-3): EAGVAQSPRYKIIEKRQSVAFWCNPISGHATLYWYQQILGQGPKLLIQFQNNGVVDDSQLPKDRFSAERLKGVDSTLKIQPAKLEDSAVYLCASSPTQGARRTDTQYFGPGTRLTVL.

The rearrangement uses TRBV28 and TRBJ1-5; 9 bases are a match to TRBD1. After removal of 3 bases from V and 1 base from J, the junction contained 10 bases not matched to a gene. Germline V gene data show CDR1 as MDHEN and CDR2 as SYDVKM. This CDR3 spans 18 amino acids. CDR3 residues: CASSFTTGGMMSNQPQHF. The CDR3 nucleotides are TGTGCCAGCAGTTTTACTACAGGGGGCATGATGAGCAATCAGCCCCAGCATTTT.

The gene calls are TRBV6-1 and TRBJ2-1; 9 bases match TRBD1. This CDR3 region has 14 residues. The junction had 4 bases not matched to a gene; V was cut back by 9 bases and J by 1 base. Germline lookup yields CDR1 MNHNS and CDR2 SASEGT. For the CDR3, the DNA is TGTGCCAGAAGACAGGGGGGTTCCTACAATGAGCAGTTCTTC. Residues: CARRQGGSYNEQFF.

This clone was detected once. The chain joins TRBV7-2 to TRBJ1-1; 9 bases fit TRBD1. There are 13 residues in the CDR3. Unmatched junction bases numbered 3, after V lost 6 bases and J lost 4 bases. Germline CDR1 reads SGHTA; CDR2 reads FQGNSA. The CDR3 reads CASRRQGGTEAFF. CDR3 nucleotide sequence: TGTGCCAGCAGACGACAGGGGGGCACTGAAGCTTTCTTT.

CDR3 nucleotides: TGTGCCAGCAGCTTGGGACAGACAGACAATCAGCCCCAGCATTTT. It translates to CASSLGQTDNQPQHF. V and J are TRBV7-9 and TRBJ1-5; 7 bases are shared with TRBD1. CDR1 is SEHNR and CDR2 is FQNEAQ in the germline V gene (reference sequence). The CDR3 totals 15 residues. The V segment lost 3 bases and the J segment 3 bases; nucleotides outside the gene matches: 5.